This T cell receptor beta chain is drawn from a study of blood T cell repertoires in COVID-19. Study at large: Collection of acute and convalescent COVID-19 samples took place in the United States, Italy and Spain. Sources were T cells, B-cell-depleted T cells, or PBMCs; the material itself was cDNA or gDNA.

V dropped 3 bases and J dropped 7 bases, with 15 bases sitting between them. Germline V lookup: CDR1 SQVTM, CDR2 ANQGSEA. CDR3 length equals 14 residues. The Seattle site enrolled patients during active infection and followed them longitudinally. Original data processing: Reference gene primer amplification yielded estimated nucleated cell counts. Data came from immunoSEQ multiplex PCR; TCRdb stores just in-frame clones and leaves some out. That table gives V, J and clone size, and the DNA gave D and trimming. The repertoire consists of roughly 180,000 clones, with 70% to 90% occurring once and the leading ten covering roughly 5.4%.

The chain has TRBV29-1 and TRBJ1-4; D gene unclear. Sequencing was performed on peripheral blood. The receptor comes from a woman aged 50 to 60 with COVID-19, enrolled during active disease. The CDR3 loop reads CSVDTGREGEKLFF. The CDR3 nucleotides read TGCAGCGTTGATACCGGGAGAGAAGGTGAAAAACTGTTTTTT.